One and the same sample provided the 7 T cell receptor beta chains below, sequenced in a study of early T cells in non-severe SARS-CoV-2 infection. TCRdb independently ran MiXCR on the 5' RACE reads; one entry per CDR3 protein. Of 99,000 or so distinct CDR3 sequences in the sample, roughly 15% were seen once. Sequencing input: whole blood. These TCRs come from an adult who was a healthcare worker with PCR-confirmed SARS-CoV-2 infection or an uninfected control (not recorded which).

The sample holds a few counts of this clonotype. The chain links TRBV20-1 to TRBJ1-5; D remains ambiguous. Trimming removed 1 base at V and 7 bases at J, with 14 bases between. In germline, CDR1 is DFQATT, CDR2 SNEGSKA (reference sequence). The CDR3 is made up of 14 amino acids. CDR3 loop: CSARGDTATQPQHF. In DNA form, the CDR3 reads TGCAGTGCTAGAGGAGATACAGCTACCCAGCCCCAGCATTTT.

The chain couples TRBV11-2 to TRBJ2-1; weak D call: TRBD2 (6 bases). The germline gives CDR1 SGHAT, CDR2 FQNNGV. The CDR3 sequence is 12 residues long. With 5 bases removed from V and 9 bases from J, the gap between germline ends came to 11 bases. The CDR3 nucleotides are TGTGCCAGCAGCCAAAACGGGGGTGAGCAGTTCTTC. It translates to CASSQNGGEQFF.

The rearrangement joins TRBV15 to TRBJ2-1; D is unresolved. The CDR3 has 17 amino acids. Germline V gene data show CDR1 as LNHNV and CDR2 as YYDKDF (reference sequence). V shed 0 bases and J shed 0 bases, with 12 bases lying between them. The CDR3 DNA follows: TGTGCCACCAGCAGAGAAGGACCGAGAAGCTCCTACAATGAGCAGTTCTTC. It translates to CATSREGPRSSYNEQFF.

V gene TRBV21-1 combines with J gene TRBJ1-2; no DNA check was done on the table's D call, TRBD1. TRBV21-1 is a known pseudogene. CDR3 length: 15 amino acids. CDR3 bases: TGTGCCAGCAGCAAGGGCAGGGGCGCTAACTATGGCTACACCTTC. Translation gives CASSKGRGANYGYTF.

This clonotype was detected a few times. The rearrangement uses TRBV6-1 and TRBJ1-1, with D perhaps TRBD1 (5 bases). CDR3 length: 15 residues. V lost 1 base and J lost 3, with 12 bases in between. Germline values: CDR1 MNHNS, CDR2 SASEGT. The CDR3 DNA reads as TGTGCCAGCAGTGAAGTGGGGGGGGTCGACACTGAAGCTTTCTTT. Translation gives CASSEVGGVDTEAFF.

This clonotype was counted at least ten times. The chain couples TRBV30 to TRBJ1-1; 7 bases match TRBD1. Unmatched junction bases numbered 4, after V lost 5 bases and J lost 1 base. Germline V gene data show CDR1 as GTSNPN and CDR2 as SVGIG (reference sequence). This CDR3 region has 13 residues. The CDR3 protein is CAWSGQPNTEAFF. DNA of the CDR3: TGTGCCTGGTCGGGACAGCCGAACACTGAAGCTTTCTTT.

This chain uses TRBV6-5 with TRBJ1-4; weak D call: TRBD1 (5 bases). Germline V lookup: CDR1 MNHEY, CDR2 SVGAGI. This CDR3 region has 15 residues. V shed 3 bases and J shed 5 bases, with 13 bases lying between them. CDR3 nucleotide sequence: TGTGCCAGCAGTTATGGGGGAGGGGAGAATGAAAAACTGTTTTTT. It translates to CASSYGGGENEKLFF.